Detailed here is one T cell receptor beta chain. Its matching antigen is unknown. This same CDR3 is encoded by further DNA sequences in the sample. Time point specified: week 23, last vaccination. In every dose of vaccine, 300 ug of mutant IDH1 20-mer peptide was given alongside topical imiquimod. This CDR3 has 13 amino acids. CDR1 is KGHSH, CDR2 LQKENI, per germline. Trimming stripped 6 bases from V and 1 base from J, with 9 bases between. This sample was taken from a study of a mutant IDH1 vaccine in newly diagnosed glioma. Whole-study context: In weeks 1, 3, 5, 7, 11, 15, 19 and 23, patients were immunized, eight times in all. Vaccinations were initiated 4-6 weeks following radiotherapy alone, or were given together with temozolomide cycles. Previous treatment comprised radiotherapy, temozolomide, or both, mostly both.

The repertoire was sequenced with immunoSEQ multiplex PCR; TCRdb's copy has only in-frame clones and lacks some. The table records about 56,000 clones, about 89% of them present only once. Whole-study findings and limits: Alterations occurring in top peripheral T cell clonotypes seemed unrelated to pseudoprogression.

The source was PBMCs, collected from a glioma patient whose treatment included an IDH1 peptide vaccine. The clonotype comes from a man aged 35 to 55 with glioma. The chain uses TRBV18 and TRBJ1-1; tentatively, D is TRBD1 (5 bases). The CDR3 DNA follows: TGTGCCAGCTCGACCGGACAGAACACTGAAGCTTTCTTT. Protein sequence: CASSTGQNTEAFF. The full variable domain, its missing parts supplied by reference TRBV18 and TRBJ1-1, is NAGVMQNPRHLVRRRGQEARLRCSPMKGHSHVYWYRQLPEEGLKFMVYLQKENIIDESGMPKERFSAEFPKEGPSILRIQQVVRGDSAAYFCASSTGQNTEAFFGQGTRLTVV.